One and the same sample provided the 3 T cell receptor beta chains below, sequenced in a study of T cell repertoires in cytomegalovirus infection. What these receptors recognize is not known. TCRdb recomputed calls from the reads with MiXCR, one row per CDR3 protein. The sample includes 450,000 to 600,000 distinct CDR3 sequences, 30% to 40% of them seen just once. Sequenced material: cultured PBMCs, taken from culture after CMV antigen stimulation. Every receptor here comes from a human donor in good health (CMV status not recorded). Some clones in this sample may be carry-over from other donors' samples.

The sample holds many counts of this clonotype. The V call is TRBV7-2, the J call TRBJ2-7; TRBD2 might be the D (6 bases). Germline V gene data show CDR1 as SGHTA and CDR2 as FQGNSA. The CDR3 extends over 15 amino acids. Trimming shortened V by 5 bases and J by 0 bases, and 14 bases separated the two germline ends. The CDR3 nucleotides are TGTGCCAGCAGCGGGCGGTGGGGAGGCTCCTACGAGCAGTACTTC. Translation gives CASSGRWGGSYEQYF.

J is TRBJ2-5 and V is TRBV7-2; TRBD2 matches 10 bases. Germline V gene data show CDR1 as SGHTA and CDR2 as FQGNSA. J lost 5 bases, V lost 0 bases, and 6 bases had no gene match. This CDR3 has 16 residues. The CDR3 sequence: CASSLASSGGGETQYF. DNA for the CDR3: TGTGCCAGCAGCTTAGCTTCTAGCGGGGGAGGGGAGACCCAGTACTTC.

The chain employs TRBV7-8 and TRBJ2-5, with D possibly called TRBD1 or TRBD2 (7 bases each). Trimming stripped 5 bases from V and 5 bases from J, with 18 bases between. Germline CDR1 SGHVS, CDR2 FQNEAQ. CDR3 length: 15 amino acids. The CDR3 here is CASSPPGGREETQYF. The CDR3 nucleotides read TGTGCCAGCAGCCCCCCAGGGGGGAGGGAGGAGACCCAGTACTTC.